Each of the 24 T cell receptor beta chains below was sequenced from the same sample in a study of vaccination effects on CD4 cells after COVID-19. For these receptors, no antigen is known. Antigen-specific CD4+ T cells were expanded with viral peptide pools in the ViraFEST assay before sequencing. Culture proceeded for more than 8 days, and CD4+ T cells were then isolated. According to PCR results, the person was infected with SARS-CoV-2 between March and December 2020. Repertoires were generated with immunoSEQ multiplex PCR, while TCRdb's copy carries only in-frame clones and drops some. This sample has about 40,000 clones; about two thirds occur once, and the top ten carry 30% to 40%. The sequencing used CD4+ T cells from PBMCs cultured with a peptide pool, collected before COVID-19 vaccination. The receptors were gathered from a human donor who had a prior SARS-CoV-2 infection.

This chain connects TRBV12-3 or TRBV12-4 to TRBJ1-5; the D is unclear. This CDR3 comprises 11 residues. Trimming stripped 1 base from V and 14 bases from J, with 9 bases between. This CDR3 is CASSLGGAEHF. The CDR3 DNA follows: TGTGCCAGCAGTTTAGGGGGAGCGGAGCATTTT.

The chain has TRBV7-2 and TRBJ1-1, with TRBD1 identical over 7 bases. This CDR3 spans 15 amino acids. Germline loops: CDR1 SGHTA, CDR2 FQGNSA. V dropped 6 bases and J dropped 3; count of bases not matched to a gene: 10. The CDR3 loop is CASSWNPGGYTEAFF. The CDR3 DNA is TGTGCCAGCAGTTGGAACCCAGGGGGGTACACTGAAGCTTTCTTT.

The chain uses TRBV28 and TRBJ2-5; 11 bases line up with TRBD1. The CDR3 extends over 14 amino acids. Germline CDR1 MDHEN, CDR2 SYDVKM. Trimming at V came to 11 bases and at J to 7 bases, leaving 12 bases not matched to a gene. The chain's CDR3 is CAATQRTGGATQYF. The CDR3 coding sequence is TGTGCCGCCACCCAAAGGACAGGGGGCGCGACCCAGTACTTC. Complete variable domain (other parts from reference TRBV28 and TRBJ2-5): DVKVTQSSRYLVKRTGEKVFLECVQDMDHENMFWYRQDPGLGLRLIYFSYDVKMKEKGDIPEGYSVSREKKERFSLILESASTNQTSMYLCAATQRTGGATQYFGPGTRLLVL.

This chain uses TRBV19 with TRBJ1-6, with D perhaps matching TRBD1 (5 bases). Trimming shortened V by 3 bases and J by 8 bases, and 11 bases separated the two germline ends. The CDR3 covers 14 residues. Looked up from germline, CDR1 is LNHDA and CDR2 is SQIVND (reference sequence). As DNA, the CDR3 is TGTGCCAGTAGTATTGGGGGGTTGGATTCACCCCTCCACTTT. The encoded protein is CASSIGGLDSPLHF. The whole variable domain, filled in from reference TRBV19 and TRBJ1-6, reads DGGITQSPKYLFRKEGQNVTLSCEQNLNHDAMYWYRQDPGQGLRLIYYSQIVNDFQKGDIAEGYSVSREKKESFPLTVTSAQKNPTAFYLCASSIGGLDSPLHFGNGTRLTVT.

The rearrangement uses TRBV7-2 and TRBJ2-2; D is perhaps TRBD2 (6 bases). CDR3 length equals 14 residues. Trimming removed 3 bases at V and 5 bases at J, with 10 bases between. The germline V gene has CDR1 SGHTA and CDR2 FQGNSA. CDR3 nucleotide sequence: TGTGCCAGCAGCTTGGATCGGGGGACCGGGGAGCTGTTTTTT. It specifies CASSLDRGTGELFF.

This clone came up a few times. The chain employs TRBV5-1 and TRBJ2-7; the match to TRBD2 covers 14 bases. CDR1 and CDR2 from the germline V gene are SGHRS and YFSETQ. The CDR3 covers 16 residues. The J segment lost 6 bases and the V segment lost 0 bases, leaving 5 bases of the junction unmatched. CDR3 protein: CASSLASTSGRGEQYF. CDR3 coding DNA: TGCGCCAGCAGCTTGGCCTCGACTAGCGGGAGGGGCGAGCAGTACTTC.

The chain employs TRBV20-1 and TRBJ1-5; tentative D call: TRBD1 (6 bases). Trimming stripped 3 bases from V and 5 bases from J, with 14 bases between. The CDR3 covers 14 residues. The germline gives CDR1 DFQATT, CDR2 SNEGSKA (reference sequence). The CDR3 DNA is TGCAGTGCTAGTTGGAGGGGGAGGGATCAGCCCCAGCATTTT. It is translated as CSASWRGRDQPQHF.

This clone was seen a handful of times. The rearrangement uses TRBV5-1 and TRBJ2-7; tentatively, D is TRBD1 (6 bases). From germline, CDR1 is SGHRS and CDR2 YFSETQ. CDR3 size: 13 residues. V was pared by 5 bases and J by 4 bases, with 13 bases between. The CDR3 sequence is CASRRGGGYEQYF. In DNA form, the CDR3 reads TGCGCCAGCAGGCGAGGGGGTGGGTACGAGCAGTACTTC.

V and J are TRBV6-5 and TRBJ2-2, with 7 bases aligning to TRBD2. V shed 6 bases and J 0 bases; nucleotides not matched to a gene: 4. The germline V gene has CDR1 MNHEY and CDR2 SVGAGI. The length of the CDR3 is 15 residues. The CDR3 region is CASRGGFANTGELFF. Written as DNA, the CDR3 is TGTGCCAGCAGGGGAGGGTTCGCGAACACCGGGGAGCTGTTTTTT.

This clone was seen only a few times. V is TRBV14 and J is TRBJ2-2; D may match TRBD1 or TRBD2 (5 bases each). The CDR3 length is 15 residues. Germline-derived CDR1 and CDR2 are SGHDN and FVKESK. V gave up 1 base and J gave up 7 bases, with 13 bases separating them. The CDR3 loop is CASSQVGDAGGELFF. In DNA form, the CDR3 reads TGTGCCAGCAGCCAAGTTGGGGACGCGGGCGGGGAGCTGTTTTTT.

The rearrangement joins TRBV2 to TRBJ1-4; D gene ambiguous. Trimming took 2 bases from V and 8 from J, leaving 6 bases between them. Per germline, CDR1 SNHLY and CDR2 FYNNEI. The CDR3 runs 12 residues. The CDR3 nucleotides are TGTGCCAGCAGTGAATTTCGGGAAAAACTGTTTTTT. It codes for CASSEFREKLFF. Using reference TRBV2 and TRBJ1-4 for the parts outside the CDR3, the full variable domain is EPEVTQTPSHQVTQMGQEVILRCVPISNHLYFYWYRQILGQKVEFLVSFYNNEISEKSEIFDDQFSVERPDGSNFTLKIRSTKLEDSAMYFCASSEFREKLFFGSGTQLSVL.

V gene TRBV10-3 combines with J gene TRBJ1-1, with 7 bases fitting TRBD1. The trim removed 5 bases at V and 0 bases at J, leaving 3 bases unmatched. The CDR3 runs to 14 residues. Germline CDR1 ENHRY, CDR2 SYGVKD. CDR3 sequence (DNA): TGTGCCATCAGTTCCGGGACAGTGAACACTGAAGCTTTCTTT. Translating it yields CAISSGTVNTEAFF.

The chain recombines TRBV5-5 with TRBJ1-3; D uncertain. CDR1 SGHKS and CDR2 YYEKEE come from the germline V gene (reference sequence). V was cut by 0 bases and J by 4 bases, with 8 bases left in between. The CDR3 consists of 14 residues. CDR3: CASSLEGSGNTIYF. The DNA for the CDR3 is TGTGCCAGCAGCTTGGAAGGGTCCGGAAACACCATATATTTT.

The chain employs TRBV6-5 and TRBJ1-2, with D uncertain. CDR1 and CDR2 from the germline V gene are MNHEY and SVGAGI. This CDR3 contains 12 residues. V shed 2 bases and J shed 9 bases, with 10 bases lying between them. For the CDR3, the DNA is TGTGCCAGCAGTTACGATTTTCTAAGCTACACCTTC. Amino acids: CASSYDFLSYTF.

This sequence joins TRBV10-3 and TRBJ2-3, with a weak D call TRBD2 (5 bases). V gave up 2 bases and J gave up 2 bases, with 8 bases separating them. The CDR3 is 14 residues long. CDR1 ENHRY and CDR2 SYGVKD come from the germline V gene. CDR3 sequence: CAISEGGLTDTQYF. The CDR3 nucleotides read TGTGCCATCAGTGAGGGCGGACTCACAGATACGCAGTATTTT.

The chain recombines TRBV6-5 with TRBJ1-1, with D hard to call. The CDR3 covers 13 residues. Per the germline V gene, CDR1 is MNHEY and CDR2 is SVGAGI. V shed 8 bases and J shed 8 bases, with 18 bases lying between them. The CDR3 region is CASAQRRLDEAFF. CDR3 nucleotide sequence: TGTGCCAGCGCTCAGCGCCGTTTGGACGAAGCTTTCTTT.

This rearrangement joins TRBV9 to TRBJ1-6; D gene uncertain. This CDR3 region has 12 residues. Germline V gene lookup returns CDR1 SGDLS and CDR2 YYNGEE. The V end lost 3 bases, the J end lost 8 bases, and 6 bases lay between the germline ends. As DNA, the CDR3 is TGTGCCAGCAGCGCGCTTGATTCACCCCTCCACTTT. It is translated as CASSALDSPLHF.

The chain employs TRBV19 and TRBJ1-4; D is uncertain. The CDR3 totals 18 residues. Trimming took 11 bases from V and 0 from J, leaving 25 bases between them. From germline, CDR1 is LNHDA and CDR2 SQIVND (reference sequence). The CDR3 reads CAPSQYGRVDATNEKLFF. The CDR3 DNA follows: TGTGCCCCTAGCCAGTATGGTCGGGTTGACGCAACTAATGAAAAACTGTTTTTT. Full variable domain (rest looked up from reference TRBV19 and TRBJ1-4): DGGITQSPKYLFRKEGQNVTLSCEQNLNHDAMYWYRQDPGQGLRLIYYSQIVNDFQKGDIAEGYSVSREKKESFPLTVTSAQKNPTAFYLCAPSQYGRVDATNEKLFFGSGTQLSVL.

This chain joins TRBV11-3 and TRBJ2-5, with no clear D. This CDR3 spans 16 amino acids. Trimming removed 1 base from V and 0 bases from J, with 12 bases in between. Looked up from germline, CDR1 is SGHNT and CDR2 is YENEEA. CDR3 sequence reads: CASSLGVSLYQETQYF. The CDR3 nucleotides are TGTGCCAGCAGCTTAGGGGTCAGCCTCTACCAAGAGACCCAGTACTTC.

This rearrangement joins TRBV7-3 to TRBJ1-1; TRBD1 agrees at 10 bases. The length of the CDR3 is 13 residues. Trimming at V came to 3 bases and at J to 6 bases, leaving 1 base not matched to a gene. Germline V gene data show CDR1 as SGHTA and CDR2 as FQGTGA. This CDR3 is CASSFGQGAEAFF. Written as DNA, the CDR3 is TGTGCCAGCAGCTTCGGACAGGGGGCTGAAGCTTTCTTT. The full variable domain, completed using reference TRBV7-3 and TRBJ1-1, is GAGVSQTPSNKVTEKGKYVELRCDPISGHTALYWYRQSLGQGPEFLIYFQGTGAADDSGLPNDRFFAVRPEGSVSTLKIQRTERGDSAVYLCASSFGQGAEAFFGQGTRLTVV.

This chain links TRBV2 with TRBJ2-7; TRBD2 agrees at 13 bases. This CDR3 is built from 16 residues. Germline CDR1 and CDR2: SNHLY and FYNNEI. V dropped 5 bases and J dropped 7; count of bases not matched to a gene: 11. The CDR3, as DNA: TGTGCCAGCAGTCAAGGACTAGCGGGAGAGGGGTGGGAGCAGTACTTC. It yields the protein CASSQGLAGEGWEQYF. Using reference TRBV2 and TRBJ2-7 for the parts outside the CDR3, the full variable domain is EPEVTQTPSHQVTQMGQEVILRCVPISNHLYFYWYRQILGQKVEFLVSFYNNEISEKSEIFDDQFSVERPDGSNFTLKIRSTKLEDSAMYFCASSQGLAGEGWEQYFGPGTRLTVT.

The chain has TRBV11-1 and TRBJ2-7, with D perhaps TRBD1 or TRBD2 (6 bases each). The CDR3 length is 18 residues. The V end was cut by 0 bases, the J end by 4 bases, with 22 bases between. Germline-derived CDR1 and CDR2 are SGHAT and FQDESV (reference sequence). The CDR3 region has the DNA TGTGCCAGCAGCTTAGCCTCCTCCGGGGGCCCGTTTGATTACGAGCAGTACTTC. This translates into CASSLASSGGPFDYEQYF. Drawing the rest from reference TRBV11-1 and TRBJ2-7, the complete variable domain is EAEVAQSPRYKITEKSQAVAFWCDPISGHATLYWYRQILGQGPELLVQFQDESVVDDSQLPKDRFSAERLKGVDSTLKIQPAELGDSAMYLCASSLASSGGPFDYEQYFGPGTRLTVT.

The chain's CDR3 is CASSAAGQGYEQYF. The CDR3 DNA follows: TGCGCCAGCAGCGCGGCGGGACAGGGCTACGAGCAGTACTTC. This chain connects TRBV5-1 to TRBJ2-7; 9 bases are shared with TRBD1. The ends lost 4 bases at V and 3 bases at J; junction bases unmatched: 5. CDR1 and CDR2 (germline): SGHRS, YFSETQ. The CDR3 totals 14 residues.

The chain joins TRBV18 to TRBJ2-7; TRBD1 aligns across 7 bases. The J segment lost 12 bases and the V segment lost 4 bases, leaving 12 bases of the junction unmatched. Germline V gene lookup returns CDR1 KGHSH and CDR2 LQKENI. CDR3 size: 13 residues. CDR3 amino acids: CASSLEGTVFGYF. CDR3 sequence (DNA): TGTGCCAGCTCACTCGAAGGGACAGTGTTTGGGTACTTC.